This entry lists 30 T cell receptor beta chains sequenced from one sample in a study of T-cell reconstitution after alpha-beta-depleted transplantation in children. Preparing the TCRbeta library involved the use of unique molecular identifiers. TCRdb re-called the PCR reads with MiXCR, one entry per CDR3 protein. The profile shows some 200,000 distinct CDR3 sequences, roughly 10% of them singletons. The sequencing here drew on PBMCs from the stem cell graft donor, taken from the stem cell graft. The receptors derive from a human donor who donated a stem cell graft to a child with acute lymphoblastic leukemia.

This clonotype was seen more than once but under ten times. The chain has TRBV24-1 and TRBJ2-1; 10 bases map to TRBD1. Germline CDR1 and CDR2: KGHDR and SFDVKD. The V segment lost 7 bases and the J segment 5 bases; nucleotides outside the gene matches: 10. This CDR3 comprises 16 residues. The chain's CDR3 is CATRPPPGQGNNEQFF. CDR3 bases: TGTGCCACCAGGCCCCCACCGGGACAGGGGAACAATGAGCAGTTCTTC.

V gene TRBV7-9 combines with J gene TRBJ2-5; D might be TRBD1 (6 bases). The CDR3 has 15 residues. The germline gives CDR1 SEHNR, CDR2 FQNEAQ (reference sequence). The ends were cut back, 7 bases at V and 1 base at J, with 16 bases in the middle. CDR3 residues: CASTSGQILQETQYF. For the CDR3, the DNA is TGTGCCAGCACCTCCGGACAGATCCTCCAAGAGACCCAGTACTTC.

This clonotype was seen a few times. The chain has TRBV20-1 and TRBJ1-2; the match to TRBD1 covers 7 bases. The CDR3 length is 13 residues. The germline V gene has CDR1 DFQATT and CDR2 SNEGSKA (reference sequence). Unmatched junction bases numbered 5, after V lost 5 bases and J lost 2 bases. The CDR3 reads CSAETGRNYGYTF. CDR3 DNA: TGCAGTGCTGAGACAGGGAGAAACTATGGCTACACCTTC.

This clonotype was seen a handful of times. The gene calls are TRBV20-1 and TRBJ2-1, with D tentatively TRBD2 (6 bases). CDR1 is DFQATT, CDR2 SNEGSKA, per germline (reference sequence). The CDR3 is 12 amino acids. CDR3 amino acids: CSTRGGTGGPFF. The CDR3 region has the DNA TGCAGCACGCGGGGCGGGACGGGCGGTCCGTTCTTC.

The rearrangement joins TRBV20-1 to TRBJ1-1; 7 positions match TRBD1. The CDR3 loop spans 15 amino acids. CDR1 and CDR2 from the germline V gene are DFQATT and SNEGSKA (reference sequence). Trimming at V came to 5 bases and at J to 0 bases, leaving 9 bases not matched to a gene. The CDR3: CSAERRGPLNTEAFF. The CDR3 DNA follows: TGCAGTGCTGAGCGGAGGGGGCCCTTGAACACTGAAGCTTTCTTT.

This clonotype was detected ten times or more. Germline is not matched at one junction end, which may reflect a read error. The rearrangement uses TRBV25-1 and TRBJ2-3; D is tentatively TRBD1 or TRBD2 (6 bases each). The CDR3 covers 11 residues. CDR1 MGHDK and CDR2 SYGVNS come from the germline V gene. The CDR3 coding sequence is TGTGCCAGCAACCTGATACGTAGGGGGGTATTT. Translation: CASNLIRRGVF.

This clonotype was detected ten times or more. The chain is built from TRBV4-1 and TRBJ2-1, with D perhaps matching TRBD2 (7 bases). Germline V CDR1 and CDR2: MGHRA, YSYEKL. V was cut by 0 bases and J by 8 bases, with 26 bases left in between. The CDR3 has 19 amino acids. This CDR3 reads CASSQDLVLGGAAVDEQFF. For the CDR3, the DNA is TGCGCCAGCAGCCAAGATTTAGTCTTGGGGGGGGCCGCTGTGGATGAGCAGTTCTTC.

V usage is TRBV5-1 and J usage is TRBJ2-7; D tentatively fits TRBD1 or TRBD2 (5 bases each). The CDR3 contains 13 residues. V lost 4 bases and J 2 bases, leaving 10 bases between the germline ends. The germline CDR1 and CDR2 sequences are SGHRS and YFSETQ. CDR3 DNA: TGCGCCAGCAGCAGGGACGGAGCCTACGAGCAGTACTTC. Translating it yields CASSRDGAYEQYF.

This clonotype was picked up a small number of times. The CDR3 DNA reads as TGTGCCAGCAGTCTACTCGGGACAGGGGGCGAAAAACTGTTTTTT. It yields the protein CASSLLGTGGEKLFF. V usage is TRBV2 and J usage is TRBJ1-4; 12 nucleotides align to TRBD1. The J segment lost 8 bases and the V segment lost 5 bases, leaving 6 bases of the junction unmatched. This CDR3 comprises 15 residues. CDR1 and CDR2 from the germline V gene are SNHLY and FYNNEI.

In this sample, this clonotype turned up many times. The J gene is TRBJ2-2, the V gene TRBV10-3; unclear D gene. CDR3 size: 14 residues. CDR1 ENHRY and CDR2 SYGVKD come from the germline V gene. V lost 3 bases and J lost 5, with 10 bases in between. CDR3 DNA sequence: TGTGCCATCAGTGATCTGTCTCCTACCGGGGAGCTGTTTTTT. Translated: CAISDLSPTGELFF.

In its sample, this clonotype was seen many times. The genes are TRBV7-2 and TRBJ1-1; D uncertain. Trimming cost V 7 bases and J 5 bases, with 17 bases left between them. CDR1 and CDR2 (germline): SGHTA, FQGNSA. This CDR3 has 14 residues. CDR3 loop: CASTAQFGTTEAFF. The CDR3 DNA reads as TGTGCCAGCACCGCTCAATTCGGAACAACTGAAGCTTTCTTT.

J is TRBJ1-4 and V is TRBV7-9, with 7 bases lining up with TRBD1. The CDR3 is 15 amino acids. Trimming cost V 5 bases and J 5 bases; bases outside gene matches: 8. Germline V gives CDR1 SEHNR, CDR2 FQNEAQ (reference sequence). CDR3 amino acids: CASSARDSKNEKLFF. CDR3 nucleotides: TGTGCCAGCAGCGCCCGGGACAGTAAAAATGAAAAACTGTTTTTT.

This clonotype showed up many times. V gene TRBV28 combines with J gene TRBJ2-7, with TRBD2 matching 8 bases. Germline CDR1 MDHEN, CDR2 SYDVKM. V was pared by 5 bases and J by 4 bases, with 7 bases of the junction left unmatched. The CDR3 contains 14 residues. In DNA, the CDR3 is TGTGCCAGCAGTGTTTCGGCGGGGGGTTACGAGCAGTACTTC. Translation: CASSVSAGGYEQYF.

The chain combines TRBV12-3 or TRBV12-4 with TRBJ2-1; 8 bases align to TRBD1. The CDR3 consists of 14 residues. J was trimmed by 8 bases and V by 5 bases; bases with no gene match: 8. CDR3 coding DNA: TGTGCCAGCAGTCCAGGGGGCCGGGCATATGAGCAGTTCTTC. The encoded protein is CASSPGGRAYEQFF.

The sample holds a few counts of this clonotype. The V gene is TRBV20-1, the J gene TRBJ2-5, with 9 bases matching TRBD2. Germline loops: CDR1 DFQATT, CDR2 SNEGSKA (reference sequence). The CDR3 totals 13 residues. With 5 bases clipped from V and 4 bases from J, the junction kept 5 bases outside the gene matches. In DNA, the CDR3 is TGCAGTGCTTTCGGCGGGGGGGCAGAGACCCAGTACTTC. Amino acids: CSAFGGGAETQYF.

The chain uses TRBV4-3 and TRBJ1-5, with TRBD1 as a possible D gene (5 bases). V lost 4 bases and J 4 bases, leaving 11 bases between the germline ends. Germline lookup yields CDR1 LGHNA and CDR2 YSLEER. The CDR3 sequence is 14 residues long. The CDR3 DNA reads TGCGCCAGCAGCCCCGCGTGGGGGAATCAGCCCCAGCATTTT. Protein sequence: CASSPAWGNQPQHF.

There are a few counts of this clonotype. The chain couples TRBV20-1 to TRBJ2-1; D call uncertain. This CDR3 region has 14 residues. Germline V gene sequence: CDR1 DFQATT, CDR2 SNEGSKA (reference sequence). Between the trimmed V and J ends, which lost 6 bases and 0 bases, there was a span of 12 bases. The CDR3 region is CSAVKYSSYNEQFF. The DNA of the CDR3 is TGCAGTGCGGTAAAGTACAGCTCCTACAATGAGCAGTTCTTC.

This chain uses TRBV29-1 with TRBJ1-2; D might be TRBD1 (6 bases). This CDR3 is 10 amino acids long. The germline gives CDR1 SQVTM, CDR2 ANQGSEA. V dropped 7 bases and J dropped 5 bases, with 8 bases sitting between them. CDR3 bases: TGCAGCGCTACAGGGTATGGCTACACCTTC. Its protein product is CSATGYGYTF.

This clonotype was counted between two and nine times. The chain combines TRBV6-1 with TRBJ2-7; 10 bases line up with TRBD1. This CDR3 has 15 amino acids. From germline, CDR1 is MNHNS and CDR2 SASEGT. V lost 5 bases and J lost 5; bases outside the gene matches: 9. The CDR3 DNA sequence: TGTGCCAGCAGTCCTCTGGGACAGGGGATCAACGAGCAGTACTTC. This gives the protein CASSPLGQGINEQYF.

J is TRBJ1-2 and V is TRBV29-1; D possibly corresponds to TRBD1 (6 bases). The CDR3 runs 11 residues. The germline gives CDR1 SQVTM, CDR2 ANQGSEA. Trimming removed 3 bases from V and 8 bases from J, with 10 bases in between. The DNA of the CDR3 is TGCAGCGTTGAGGGGGCTCGCGGCTACACCTTC. It encodes CSVEGARGYTF.

This clonotype was seen ten or more times. V is TRBV20-1 and J is TRBJ2-1; 7 nucleotides align to TRBD2. Trimming cost V 1 base and J 0 bases; bases outside gene matches: 9. This CDR3 spans 17 amino acids. Germline loops: CDR1 DFQATT, CDR2 SNEGSKA (reference sequence). CDR3 in amino acids: CSARGSGTASSYNEQFF. In DNA, the CDR3 is TGCAGTGCTAGAGGCAGCGGGACTGCCAGCTCCTACAATGAGCAGTTCTTC.

This clonotype was counted ten times or more. The CDR3 protein is CASSSRDRVNYEQYF. In DNA form, the CDR3 reads TGTGCCAGCAGTTCCAGGGACAGGGTGAACTACGAGCAGTACTTC. V is TRBV12-3 or TRBV12-4 and J is TRBJ2-7; 9 nucleotides agree with TRBD1. The length of the CDR3 is 15 residues. The V and J ends lost 4 bases and 3 bases, in that order; junction bases with no gene match: 7.

This clonotype was detected many times. DNA of the CDR3: TGTGCCTGGAGTGAAACGGCCAGGGGAGTACAGCCCCAGCATTTT. Translated, it gives CAWSETARGVQPQHF. The chain couples TRBV30 to TRBJ1-5; perhaps TRBD1 as D (6 bases). Germline assignment: CDR1 GTSNPN and CDR2 SVGIG (reference sequence). V was trimmed by 1 base and J by 7 bases, leaving 17 bases between them. This CDR3 contains 15 residues.

A few counts support this clonotype. The chain uses TRBV7-9 and TRBJ2-2; possibly TRBD2 for D (6 bases). Germline V gene lookup returns CDR1 SEHNR and CDR2 FQNEAQ (reference sequence). The V and J ends lost 5 bases and 2 bases respectively, with 21 bases between them. CDR3 length: 18 amino acids. This chain's CDR3 is CASSGGTQGWSNTGELFF. The CDR3 bases are TGTGCCAGCAGCGGCGGGACCCAGGGCTGGTCTAACACCGGGGAGCTGTTTTTT.

This clonotype was counted ten times or more. The chain combines TRBV3-1 with TRBJ2-1; D is uncertain. The CDR3 runs to 13 residues. V was clipped by 4 bases and J by 6 bases, with 10 bases between them. In germline, CDR1 is LGHDT, CDR2 YNNKEL (reference sequence). As DNA, the CDR3 is TGTGCCAGCAGCCCTACCGGTAGCAATGAGCAGTTCTTC. Encoded protein: CASSPTGSNEQFF.

This clonotype was detected only a few times. V gene TRBV7-2 combines with J gene TRBJ1-3; D remains ambiguous. The CDR3 spans 20 residues. The germline V gene encodes CDR1 SGHTA and CDR2 FQGNSA. V lost 0 bases and J 0 bases, leaving 21 bases between the germline ends. In DNA, the CDR3 is TGTGCCAGCAGCTTAGCGTTGGCCAACAAAGTTTACCCCTCTGGAAACACCATATATTTT. The encoded protein is CASSLALANKVYPSGNTIYF.

This clonotype was seen at least ten times. The rearrangement links TRBV4-3 to TRBJ1-1; D possibly corresponds to TRBD1 (6 bases). Trimming left V 5 bases short and J 4 bases short, with 11 bases between. Germline loops: CDR1 LGHNA, CDR2 YSLEER. The CDR3 has 13 amino acids. The CDR3 spells CASSFGDTTEAFF. CDR3 DNA sequence: TGCGCCAGCAGCTTTGGGGACACCACTGAAGCTTTCTTT.

This clonotype has just a few counts. The gene calls are TRBV7-2 and TRBJ1-1; D gene unclear. V was cut by 6 bases and J by 0 bases, with 8 bases left in between. CDR1 and CDR2 (germline): SGHTA, FQGNSA. The CDR3 contains 13 residues. The DNA for the CDR3 is TGTGCCAGCAGGAGCGACCTGAACACTGAAGCTTTCTTT. This sequence encodes CASRSDLNTEAFF.

This clonotype was detected only a few times. The V gene is TRBV12-3 or TRBV12-4, the J gene TRBJ1-1; D is perhaps TRBD1 (5 bases). V lost 8 bases and J lost 3, with 16 bases in between. The CDR3 covers 14 residues. Written as DNA, the CDR3 is TGTGCCAGCTCTATCTTCGGGGGGGACACTGAAGCTTTCTTT. Amino acid sequence: CASSIFGGDTEAFF.

The V gene is TRBV10-3, the J gene TRBJ2-3; 8 nucleotides match TRBD2. Germline trimming cut 4 bases from V and 1 base from J; bases unmatched to any gene: 7. This CDR3 comprises 16 residues. Germline CDR1 reads ENHRY; CDR2 reads SYGVKD. DNA of the CDR3: TGTGCCATCAGTGCCCAAACGGGAGGGGGCACAGATACGCAGTATTTT. Translating it yields CAISAQTGGGTDTQYF.